The clone carrying this TCR beta chain was found a few times. These data belong to a study of beta chain features in type 1 diabetes. Study summary: Across all samples, about 100,000,000 sorted cells were examined.

The entirety of the isolated RNA underwent reverse transcription, so expressed TCRB transcripts were sequenced. Data came from immunoSEQ multiplex PCR; TCRdb stores just in-frame clones and leaves some out. The data show around 150,000 clones, about 7% seen once. This CDR3 has 15 amino acids. The germline V gene encodes CDR1 SGHAT and CDR2 FQNNGV. The V segment lost 0 bases and the J segment 4 bases; nucleotides outside the gene matches: 5. The chain employs TRBV11-2 and TRBJ2-5; 7 positions match TRBD1. The sequenced material came from central memory CD4+ T cells from blood. This receptor was obtained from a woman aged 25 to 45 in good health. The CDR3 DNA is TGTGCCAGCAGCTTAGAGATACAGGGGCGAGAGACCCAGTACTTC. This codes for CASSLEIQGRETQYF.